This is a list of T cell receptor beta chains from one sample in a study of T-cell memory formation after mild COVID-19. TCRdb reprocessed the 5' RACE reads via MiXCR and lists one record per CDR3 protein. The sample has around 410,000 distinct CDR3 sequences; about 25% are singletons. Specimen: PBMCs or a T cell subset sorted from them (not recorded which). Every receptor here comes from an adult woman who had mild COVID-19 (a few samples of this study predate the infection). Cell type and time point are not known. Both conserved end residues are part of each CDR3. D genes are given only for firm matches. Where a row states a size, it is once, few, many or the class of an expanded clone; other rows omit it.

NA	TRBV12-3/TRBV12-4	NA	TRBJ1-6	CASSFSEERNSPLHF	TGTGCCAGCAGTTTCTCCGAAGAGCGTAATTCACCCCTCCACTTT
few	TRBV5-1	NA	TRBJ2-2	CASSQSQANTGELFF	TGCGCCAGCAGCCAGAGCCAAGCGAACACCGGGGAGCTGTTTTTT
NA	TRBV7-9	NA	TRBJ1-2	CASSSDTANYGYTF	TGTGCCAGCAGCTCGGACACGGCTAACTATGGCTACACCTTC
few	TRBV3-1	TRBD2	TRBJ2-7	CASSQDPGGENEQYF	TGTGCCAGCAGCCAAGACCCGGGGGGGGAAAACGAGCAGTACTTC
NA	TRBV4-3	TRBD2	TRBJ2-7	CASSQGAGENYEQYF	TGCGCCAGCAGCCAAGGTGCGGGAGAGAACTACGAGCAGTACTTC
few	TRBV7-8	TRBD2	TRBJ2-1	CASSLREAGGPHNEQFF	TGTGCCAGCAGCTTACGGGAAGCGGGAGGGCCCCACAATGAGCAGTTCTTC
NA	TRBV7-6	TRBD2	TRBJ2-1	CASSPLAGGEHEQFF	TGTGCCAGCAGCCCACTAGCGGGGGGGGAGCATGAGCAGTTCTTC
NA	TRBV7-9	TRBD2	TRBJ2-1	CASSLGLTSAYNEQFF	TGTGCCAGCAGCTTAGGATTAACTAGCGCCTATAATGAGCAGTTCTTC
NA	TRBV27	NA	TRBJ1-5	CASSLTSPGGNQPQHF	TGTGCCAGCAGTTTAACCTCGCCCGGAGGGAATCAGCCCCAGCATTTT
NA	TRBV11-2	TRBD2	TRBJ2-1	CASSFRTSGRAVSNEQFF	TGTGCCAGCAGCTTCCGGACTAGCGGGAGGGCCGTGAGCAATGAGCAGTTCTTC
NA	TRBV19	TRBD2	TRBJ2-1	CASSISSGRVYNEQFF	TGTGCCAGTAGTATTTCTAGCGGGAGGGTGTACAATGAGCAGTTCTTC
NA	TRBV19	NA	TRBJ2-5	CASSIGQGRETQYF	TGTGCCAGTAGTATAGGGCAGGGTCGGGAGACCCAGTACTTC
NA	TRBV12-3/TRBV12-4	NA	TRBJ2-5	CASSSVSETQYF	TGTGCCAGCAGTTCTGTGTCGGAGACCCAGTACTTC
NA	TRBV12-3/TRBV12-4	NA	TRBJ1-1	CASLENTEAFF	TGTGCCAGCCTAGAAAACACTGAAGCTTTCTTT
NA	TRBV3-1	TRBD1	TRBJ1-5	CASSQDDRAAQHF	TGTGCCAGCAGCCAAGATGACAGGGCGGCCCAGCATTTT
many	TRBV7-9	TRBD2	TRBJ2-1	CASSPRLAGQLSNEQFF	TGTGCCAGCAGCCCCCGACTAGCGGGACAACTGAGCAATGAGCAGTTCTTC
NA	TRBV24-1	TRBD2	TRBJ2-1	CATTGGGRSGNEQFF	TGTGCCACCACGGGAGGGGGACGCTCGGGCAATGAGCAGTTCTTC
few	TRBV4-2	TRBD2	TRBJ2-7	CASSQVSGSKYEQYF	TGTGCCAGCAGCCAAGTGAGCGGGAGTAAGTACGAGCAGTACTTC
NA	TRBV19	TRBD1	TRBJ2-7	CASSTVTGTAYEQYF	TGTGCCAGTAGTACTGTAACCGGGACAGCCTACGAGCAGTACTTC
NA	TRBV25-1	TRBD1	TRBJ2-2	CASTGGAGQGRTGELFF	TGTGCCAGCACTGGTGGCGCGGGACAGGGGAGGACCGGGGAGCTGTTTTTT
few	TRBV4-2	NA	TRBJ2-1	CASSSGFDPNEQFF	TGTGCCAGCAGTTCCGGATTCGATCCCAATGAGCAGTTCTTC
NA	TRBV7-8	NA	TRBJ2-3	CASSLGRLQRTDTQYF	TGTGCCAGCAGCTTGGGAAGACTCCAACGCACAGATACGCAGTATTTT
NA	TRBV27	NA	TRBJ2-1	CASRQGLSYNEQFF	TGTGCCAGCAGACAGGGTCTATCCTACAATGAGCAGTTCTTC